Shown below are 9 T cell receptor beta chains from a single sample sequenced in a study of OX40 agonist ivuxolimab in advanced cancers. Using immunoSEQ multiplex PCR, the repertoire was profiled, and TCRdb retains in-frame clones only, with some absent. Among 13,000 to 15,000 clones listed, 76% were seen once. The input for sequencing was CD4+ or CD8+ T cells sorted from blood, taken in a trial of the OX40 agonist ivuxolimab. These receptors were collected from an adult with an advanced solid tumor such as melanoma, head and neck, liver or kidney cancer.

The chain uses TRBV6-5 and TRBJ1-2; perhaps TRBD1 as D (5 bases). The germline V gene encodes CDR1 MNHEY and CDR2 SVGAGI. The length of the CDR3 is 14 residues. The germline V and J ends were trimmed by 0 bases and 7 bases, with 12 bases remaining between them. As DNA, the CDR3 is TGTGCCAGCAGTTACTCGTCCGGCAGGGTTGGCTACACCTTC. Protein sequence: CASSYSSGRVGYTF.

The CDR3 sequence: CAISESDEGVEEKLFF. In DNA, the CDR3 is TGTGCCATCAGTGAGTCGGATGAAGGAGTTGAGGAAAAACTGTTTTTT. V usage is TRBV10-3 and J usage is TRBJ1-4, with D unresolved. Trimming cost V 0 bases and J 8 bases, with 16 bases left between them. CDR3 size: 16 residues. CDR1 and CDR2 (germline): ENHRY, SYGVKD.

This clone was detected once. In nucleotides, the CDR3 is TGTGCCAGCAGACTGGGCAGTGAGTCCTACGAGCAGTACTTC. This translates into CASRLGSESYEQYF. The chain combines TRBV7-2 with TRBJ2-7; D unresolved. The CDR3 loop spans 14 amino acids. V was cut by 6 bases and J by 1 base, with 13 bases left in between. Germline-derived CDR1 and CDR2 are SGHTA and FQGNSA.

This chain uses TRBV27 with TRBJ2-5; 11 bases align to TRBD2. Germline V gene lookup returns CDR1 MNHEY and CDR2 SMNVEV (reference sequence). This CDR3 contains 15 residues. V dropped 8 bases and J dropped 5; count of bases not matched to a gene: 10. CDR3 protein: CASSVAGGQGETQYF. For the CDR3, the DNA is TGTGCCAGCTCGGTAGCGGGGGGGCAGGGGGAGACCCAGTACTTC.

This clone came up a few times. This rearrangement joins TRBV5-1 to TRBJ2-3; D is uncertain. V gave up 4 bases and J gave up 1 base, with 4 bases separating them. CDR3 length equals 12 residues. The germline V gene encodes CDR1 SGHRS and CDR2 YFSETQ. This CDR3 reads CASSIRTDTQYF. The CDR3, as DNA: TGCGCCAGCAGCATTCGCACAGATACGCAGTATTTT. Based on the CDR3 plus reference TRBV5-1 and TRBJ2-3, the full variable domain is KAGVTQTPRYLIKTRGQQVTLSCSPISGHRSVSWYQQTPGQGLQFLFEYFSETQRNKGNFPGRFSGRQFSNSRSEMNVSTLELGDSALYLCASSIRTDTQYFGPGTRLTVL.

The chain employs TRBV11-2 and TRBJ2-1; 9 bases are a match to TRBD1. The V and J ends lost 1 base and 7 bases, in that order; junction bases with no gene match: 5. The V gene's germline CDR1 is SGHAT and CDR2 FQNNGV. The CDR3 spans 15 residues. The chain's CDR3 is CASSLGTGVSNEQFF. The CDR3 DNA reads as TGTGCCAGCAGCTTAGGGACAGGGGTTAGTAATGAGCAGTTCTTC.

This chain connects TRBV7-2 to TRBJ2-1; either TRBD1 or TRBD2 may supply D (5 bases each). The CDR3 has 13 amino acids. Per germline, CDR1 SGHTA and CDR2 FQGNSA. V was trimmed by 1 base and J by 9 bases, leaving 10 bases between them. CDR3 nucleotide sequence: TGTGCCAGCAGCTTAGTTAATGGGGGTGAGCAGTTCTTC. Its translation is CASSLVNGGEQFF.

The rearrangement uses TRBV20-1 and TRBJ1-1; D not certain. In germline, CDR1 is DFQATT, CDR2 SNEGSKA (reference sequence). Deletions cut 6 bases from V and 8 bases from J, with 10 bases between. The CDR3 is 10 amino acids. The CDR3 coding sequence is TGCAGTGCCCTAGAGATCGAAGCTTTCTTT. Amino acid sequence: CSALEIEAFF.

Notes on this clone: This specimen includes other DNA sequences encoding the same CDR3. This rearrangement joins TRBV9 to TRBJ1-3, with D unclear. This CDR3 has 13 amino acids. The germline V gene has CDR1 SGDLS and CDR2 YYNGEE. V dropped 3 bases and J dropped 4 bases, with 8 bases sitting between them. In DNA form, the CDR3 reads TGTGCCAGCAGCGCACCGCAGGGAAACACCATATATTTT. Its protein product is CASSAPQGNTIYF.